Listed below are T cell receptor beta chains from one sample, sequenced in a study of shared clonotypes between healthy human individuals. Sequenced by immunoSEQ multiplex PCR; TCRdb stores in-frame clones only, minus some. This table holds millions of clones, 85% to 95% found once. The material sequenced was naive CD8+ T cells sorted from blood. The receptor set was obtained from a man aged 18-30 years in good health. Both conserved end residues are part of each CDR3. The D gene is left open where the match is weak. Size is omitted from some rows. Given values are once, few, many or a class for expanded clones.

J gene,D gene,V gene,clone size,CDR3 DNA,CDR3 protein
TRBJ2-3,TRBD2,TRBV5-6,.,TGTGCCAGCAGCTTGGGGACTAGCGGGAGGATGATAGATACGCAGTATTTT,CASSLGTSGRMIDTQYF
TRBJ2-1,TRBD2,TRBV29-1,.,TGCAGCGTTTCGGGCCTAGCGGGATACAATGAGCAGTTCTTC,CSVSGLAGYNEQFF
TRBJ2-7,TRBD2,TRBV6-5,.,TGTGCCAGCAGTTACTCTCTCGGGACTAGGTCTGGGGAGCAGTACTTC,CASSYSLGTRSGEQYF
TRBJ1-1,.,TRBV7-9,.,TGTGCCAGCAGCTCACACCCCGTGAAGGGAAACTCGAACACTGAAGCTTTCTTT,CASSSHPVKGNSNTEAFF
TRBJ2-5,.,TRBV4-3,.,TGCGCCAGCAGCCAAGATCATTTGCCTGGGGCGGGCGGACATCTAGAGACCCAGTACTTC,CASSQDHLPGAGGHLETQYF
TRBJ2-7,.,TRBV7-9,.,TGTGCCAGCAGCCCCCTGGGGGGCGAGCAGTACTTC,CASSPLGGEQYF
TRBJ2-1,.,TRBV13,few,TGTGCCAGCAGCTTACGGTCCCCTGGGGATGAGCAGTTCTTC,CASSLRSPGDEQFF
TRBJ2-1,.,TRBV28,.,TGTGCCAGCAAAGACCATGAGGGGGGTAGCAATGAGCAGTTCTTC,CASKDHEGGSNEQFF
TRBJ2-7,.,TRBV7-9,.,TGTGCCAGCAGCCCGGACAGCGGGAAAAACGAGCAGTACTTC,CASSPDSGKNEQYF
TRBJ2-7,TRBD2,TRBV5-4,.,TGTGCCAGCAGCTTGTACCTAGCGGCGGGAGAGCAGTACTTC,CASSLYLAAGEQYF
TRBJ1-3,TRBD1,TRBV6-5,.,TGTGCCACCAGTACAGGGGGCTCTGGAAACACCATATATTTT,CATSTGGSGNTIYF
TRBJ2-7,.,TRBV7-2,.,TGTGCCAGCAGCTTAGAAGGACCCTACGAGCAGTACTTC,CASSLEGPYEQYF
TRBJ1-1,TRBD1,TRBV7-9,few,TGTGCCAGCAGCTCCCGCGGGACAGGAGGGGACACTGAAGCTTTCTTT,CASSSRGTGGDTEAFF
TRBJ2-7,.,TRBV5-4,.,TGTGCCAGCAGCTTTATGACCGAATACGAGCAGTACTTC,CASSFMTEYEQYF
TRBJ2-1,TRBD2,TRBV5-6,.,TGTGCCAGCAGCGTCCGACTAGCGGGAGGGCCTGAGCAGTTCTTC,CASSVRLAGGPEQFF
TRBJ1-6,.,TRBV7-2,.,TGTGCCAGCAGCTTAGTTGTGCCGGCCAACACCTATTCACCCCTCCACTTT,CASSLVVPANTYSPLHF
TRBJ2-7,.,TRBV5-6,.,TGTGCCAGCCAAGCGGGTACCTCCTACGAGCAGTACTTC,CASQAGTSYEQYF
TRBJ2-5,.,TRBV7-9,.,TGTGCCAGCAGCTTTCCTAGCCGGGCAGAGACCCAGTACTTC,CASSFPSRAETQYF
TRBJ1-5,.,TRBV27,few,TGTGCCAGCAGTTTAGACAACAATCAGCCCCAGCATTTT,CASSLDNNQPQHF
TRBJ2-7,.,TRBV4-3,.,TGCGCCAGCAGCCAAGATCTGTGGCAGAACTTCTACGAGCAGTACTTC,CASSQDLWQNFYEQYF
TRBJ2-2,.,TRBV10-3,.,TGTGCCAGCTTAAAGAGGACCGGGGAGCTGTTTTTT,CASLKRTGELFF
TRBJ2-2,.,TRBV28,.,TGTGCCAGCAGTTTTACCCCTACACTGGCGAACACCGGGGAGCTGTTTTTT,CASSFTPTLANTGELFF
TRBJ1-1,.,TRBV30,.,TGTGCCTGGAGTGCACCGCTGACGGGGAACACTGAAGCTTTCTTT,CAWSAPLTGNTEAFF
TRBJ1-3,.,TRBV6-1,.,TGTGCTCACGCCGGGGCGCAGCTCTCTGGAAACACCATATATTTT,CAHAGAQLSGNTIYF
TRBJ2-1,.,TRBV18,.,TGTGCCAGCTCACCGTTAGGGCCAGGCAATGAGCAGTTCTTC,CASSPLGPGNEQFF
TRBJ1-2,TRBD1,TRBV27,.,TGTGCCAGCAGTTCGGGACAGTTCGGGGATGGCTACACCTTC,CASSSGQFGDGYTF
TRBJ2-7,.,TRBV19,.,TGTGCCAGCCGCGGAAGGGAGAGGGCCTACGAGCAGTACTTC,CASRGRERAYEQYF
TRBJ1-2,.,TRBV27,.,TGTGCCAGCAGTCCGGACGTCGGAGCCTATGGCTACACCTTC,CASSPDVGAYGYTF
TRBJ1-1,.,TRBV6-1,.,TGTGCCAGCAGTGAAGGCTCGACGGGCACTGAAGCTTTCTTT,CASSEGSTGTEAFF
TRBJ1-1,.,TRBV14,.,TGTGCCAGCAGCCAAGGTTTGTATGGTGAAGCTTTCTTT,CASSQGLYGEAFF
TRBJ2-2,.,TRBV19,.,TGTGCCAGTAGTATACACACCGGGGAGCTGTTTTTT,CASSIHTGELFF
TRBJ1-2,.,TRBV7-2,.,TGTGCCAGCAGCTTATCCCCGAACTATGGCTACACCTTC,CASSLSPNYGYTF